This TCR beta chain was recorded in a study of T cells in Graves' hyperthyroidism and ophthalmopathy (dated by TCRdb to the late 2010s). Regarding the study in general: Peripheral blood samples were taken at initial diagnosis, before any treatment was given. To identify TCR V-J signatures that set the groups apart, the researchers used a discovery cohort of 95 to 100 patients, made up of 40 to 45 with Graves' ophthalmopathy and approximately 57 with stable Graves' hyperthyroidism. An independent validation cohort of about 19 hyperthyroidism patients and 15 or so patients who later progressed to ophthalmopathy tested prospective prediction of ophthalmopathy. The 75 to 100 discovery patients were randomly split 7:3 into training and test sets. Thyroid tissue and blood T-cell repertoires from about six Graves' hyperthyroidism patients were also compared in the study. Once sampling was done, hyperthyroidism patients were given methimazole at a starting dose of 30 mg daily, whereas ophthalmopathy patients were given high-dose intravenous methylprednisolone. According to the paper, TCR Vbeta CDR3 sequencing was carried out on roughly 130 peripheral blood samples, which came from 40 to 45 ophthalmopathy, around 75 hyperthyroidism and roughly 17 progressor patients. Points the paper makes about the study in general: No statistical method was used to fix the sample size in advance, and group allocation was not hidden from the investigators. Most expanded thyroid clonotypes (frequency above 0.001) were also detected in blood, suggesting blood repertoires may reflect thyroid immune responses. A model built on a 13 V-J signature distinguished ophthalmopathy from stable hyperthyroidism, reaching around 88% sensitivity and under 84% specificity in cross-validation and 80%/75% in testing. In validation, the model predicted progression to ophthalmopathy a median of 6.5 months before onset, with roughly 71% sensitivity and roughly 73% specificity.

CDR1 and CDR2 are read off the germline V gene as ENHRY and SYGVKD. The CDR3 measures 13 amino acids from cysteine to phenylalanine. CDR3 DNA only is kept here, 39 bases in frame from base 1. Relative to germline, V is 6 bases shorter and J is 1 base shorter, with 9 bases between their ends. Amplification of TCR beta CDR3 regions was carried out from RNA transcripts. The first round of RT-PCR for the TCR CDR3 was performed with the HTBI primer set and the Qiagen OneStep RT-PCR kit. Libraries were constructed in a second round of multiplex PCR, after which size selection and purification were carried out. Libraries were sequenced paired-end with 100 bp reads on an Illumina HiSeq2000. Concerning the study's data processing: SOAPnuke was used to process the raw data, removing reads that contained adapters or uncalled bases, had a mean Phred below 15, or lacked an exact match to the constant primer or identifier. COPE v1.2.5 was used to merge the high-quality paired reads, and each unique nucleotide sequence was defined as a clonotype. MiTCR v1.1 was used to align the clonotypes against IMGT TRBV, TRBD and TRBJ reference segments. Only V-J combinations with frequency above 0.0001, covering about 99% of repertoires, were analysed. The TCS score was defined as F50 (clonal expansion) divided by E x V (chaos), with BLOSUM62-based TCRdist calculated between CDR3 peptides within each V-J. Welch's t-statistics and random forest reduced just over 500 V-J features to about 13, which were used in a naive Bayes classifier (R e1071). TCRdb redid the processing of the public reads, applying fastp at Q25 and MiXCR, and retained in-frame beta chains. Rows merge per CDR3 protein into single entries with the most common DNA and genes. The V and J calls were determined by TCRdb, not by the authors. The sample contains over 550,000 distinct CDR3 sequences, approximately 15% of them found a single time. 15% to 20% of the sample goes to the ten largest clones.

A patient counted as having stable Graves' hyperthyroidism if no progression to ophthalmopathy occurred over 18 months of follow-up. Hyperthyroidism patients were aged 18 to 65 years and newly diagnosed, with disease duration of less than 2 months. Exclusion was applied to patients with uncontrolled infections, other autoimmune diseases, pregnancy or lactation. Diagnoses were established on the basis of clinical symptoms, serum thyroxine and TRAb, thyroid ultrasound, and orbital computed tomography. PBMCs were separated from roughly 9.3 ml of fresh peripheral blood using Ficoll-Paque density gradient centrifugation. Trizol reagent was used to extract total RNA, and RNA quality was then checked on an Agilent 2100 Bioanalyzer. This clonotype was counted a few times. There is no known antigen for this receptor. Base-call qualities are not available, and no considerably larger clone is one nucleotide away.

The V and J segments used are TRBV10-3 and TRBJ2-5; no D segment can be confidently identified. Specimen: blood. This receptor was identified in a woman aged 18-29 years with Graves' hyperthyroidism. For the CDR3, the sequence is CAIRPGVQETQYF. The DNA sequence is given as TGTGCCATCAGGCCGGGCGTCCAAGAGACCCAGTACTTC.